The 28 T cell receptor beta chains reported below all come from one sample, sequenced in a study of blood T cell repertoires in COVID-19. Some clones are missing from TCRdb's copy, which holds only in-frame ones; the method was immunoSEQ multiplex PCR. The data hold over 130,000 clones, with approximately 90% observed a single time. Sequencing was done on a sample of peripheral blood. All receptors derive from a human donor with COVID-19, enrolled during active disease. The donor label of this sample is uncertain.

The chain employs TRBV5-1 and TRBJ1-6, with no clear D. Trimming took off 7 bases at V and 3 bases at J, with 8 bases between the two ends. The CDR3 spans 13 residues. CDR1 SGHRS and CDR2 YFSETQ come from the germline V gene. CDR3 region: CASAAGYNSPLHF. CDR3 sequence (DNA): TGCGCCAGCGCCGCGGGCTATAATTCACCCCTCCACTTT.

The chain carries TRBV4-1 and TRBJ1-2, with 9 positions matching TRBD1. The CDR3 extends over 15 amino acids. The germline gives CDR1 MGHRA, CDR2 YSYEKL. Unmatched junction bases numbered 6, after V lost 5 bases and J lost 2 bases. The CDR3 is CASSGAGTGNYGYTF. DNA of the CDR3: TGCGCCAGCAGCGGTGCAGGGACAGGGAACTATGGCTACACCTTC.

The chain carries TRBV11-2 and TRBJ2-7, with D tentatively TRBD1 (5 bases). The CDR3 is made up of 15 amino acids. Germline loops: CDR1 SGHAT, CDR2 FQNNGV. The V gene lost 1 base and the J gene lost 3 bases, with 13 bases spanning the gap. The chain's CDR3 is CASSLGADTFYEQYF. DNA for the CDR3: TGTGCCAGCAGCTTAGGGGCGGACACCTTCTACGAGCAGTACTTC.

The gene calls are TRBV7-8 and TRBJ2-3; TRBD2 matches at 7 bases. The CDR3 is 18 amino acids. The trim removed 1 base at V and 4 bases at J, leaving 14 bases unmatched. The V gene's germline CDR1 is SGHVS and CDR2 FQNEAQ. The CDR3 protein is CASSLELPGRELSDTQYF. The CDR3 coding sequence is TGTGCCAGCAGCTTAGAGCTACCCGGGCGGGAGCTATCAGATACGCAGTATTTT.

The V and J genes are TRBV4-2 and TRBJ1-2; D may be TRBD1 (5 bases). The CDR3 has 15 residues. V was pared by 3 bases and J by 0 bases, with 11 bases between. CDR1 and CDR2 from the germline V gene are LGHNA and YNFKEQ. The CDR3 sequence is CASSHPAGTNYGYTF. The CDR3 DNA reads as TGTGCCAGCAGCCATCCGGCAGGGACTAACTATGGCTACACCTTC.

Only one count was recorded for this clone. V is TRBV5-4 and J is TRBJ2-7, with 10 bases lining up with TRBD2. The V gene end was trimmed by 4 bases and the J gene end by 2 bases; junction bases not matched to a gene: 6. This CDR3 contains 15 residues. Looked up from germline, CDR1 is SGHNT and CDR2 is YYREEE (reference sequence). In DNA form, the CDR3 reads TGTGCCAGCAGCCTGAGCGGGGGGGAAACCTACGAGCAGTACTTC. This translates into CASSLSGGETYEQYF.

The rearrangement joins TRBV2 to TRBJ1-2, with D perhaps matching TRBD1 (6 bases). V was pared by 6 bases and J by 3 bases, with 8 bases between. In germline, CDR1 is SNHLY, CDR2 FYNNEI. There are 12 residues in the CDR3. The CDR3 loop is CASRDSDYGYTF. The CDR3 DNA follows: TGTGCCAGCAGGGACAGCGACTATGGCTACACCTTC.

The V and J genes are TRBV5-1 and TRBJ2-3; tentatively, D is TRBD2 (6 bases). Germline V gene lookup returns CDR1 SGHRS and CDR2 YFSETQ. V dropped 4 bases and J dropped 2 bases, with 11 bases sitting between them. CDR3 size: 14 residues. CDR3 bases: TGCGCCAGCAGCGGGGGGACGGCCACAGATACGCAGTATTTT. Amino acid sequence: CASSGGTATDTQYF.

This chain uses TRBV9 with TRBJ1-2; 8 bases agree with TRBD1. The V and J ends lost 0 bases and 5 bases, in that order; junction bases with no gene match: 3. The CDR3 contains 14 residues. CDR1 is SGDLS, CDR2 YYNGEE, per germline. CDR3 sequence (DNA): TGTGCCAGCAGCGTAGCTACAGGGGGATATGGCTACACCTTC. As protein: CASSVATGGYGYTF.

The V and J genes are TRBV3-1 (or the pseudogene TRBV3-2) and TRBJ1-2, with D tentatively TRBD1 (5 bases). The V gene lost 0 bases and the J gene lost 4 bases, with 15 bases spanning the gap. Germline CDR1 LGHDT, CDR2 YNNKEL (reference sequence). CDR3 length equals 16 residues. CDR3 sequence (DNA): TGTGCCAGCAGCCAAGATGGGGCGTTCTACTCCTATGGCTACACCTTC. Encoded protein: CASSQDGAFYSYGYTF.

The chain recombines TRBV19 with TRBJ2-1, with D tentatively TRBD2 (5 bases). The CDR3 covers 14 residues. Germline CDR1 LNHDA, CDR2 SQIVND (reference sequence). The V end lost 5 bases, the J end lost 4 bases, and 12 bases lay between the germline ends. CDR3: CASSGPGSYNEQFF. The CDR3 DNA reads TGTGCCAGTAGTGGCCCGGGGTCGTACAATGAGCAGTTCTTC. Together with reference TRBV19 and TRBJ2-1, the CDR3 gives the full variable domain: DGGITQSPKYLFRKEGQNVTLSCEQNLNHDAMYWYRQDPGQGLRLIYYSQIVNDFQKGDIAEGYSVSREKKESFPLTVTSAQKNPTAFYLCASSGPGSYNEQFFGPGTRLTVL.

J is TRBJ2-1 and V is TRBV7-6; 12 nucleotides line up with TRBD2. Germline loops: CDR1 SGHVS, CDR2 FNYEAQ. V dropped 4 bases and J dropped 4; count of bases not matched to a gene: 2. This CDR3 region has 15 residues. The CDR3 bases are TGTGCCAGCAGCTCCCTAGCGGGGGGGTACAATGAGCAGTTCTTC. Translation gives CASSSLAGGYNEQFF.

V is TRBV9 and J is TRBJ1-4; 10 positions agree with TRBD1. The germline V gene has CDR1 SGDLS and CDR2 YYNGEE. Trimming took 3 bases from V and 5 from J; bases not matched to a gene: 1. The CDR3 runs 14 residues. This CDR3 is CASSADRGNEKLFF. CDR3 bases: TGTGCCAGCAGCGCGGACAGGGGGAATGAAAAACTGTTTTTT.

The genes are TRBV19 and TRBJ1-4, with D uncertain. In germline, CDR1 is LNHDA, CDR2 SQIVND (reference sequence). V lost 6 bases and J lost 7, with 9 bases in between. This CDR3 has 12 residues. As DNA, the CDR3 is TGTGCCAGTAGCCCCCGGGGTGAAAAACTGTTTTTT. It codes for CASSPRGEKLFF.

V and J are TRBV19 and TRBJ2-3, with 9 bases lining up with TRBD1. The CDR3 runs 16 residues. Germline values: CDR1 LNHDA, CDR2 SQIVND (reference sequence). The trim removed 4 bases at V and 1 base at J, leaving 6 bases unmatched. CDR3 amino acids: CASSTWTGAGTDTQYF. The CDR3 DNA sequence: TGTGCCAGTAGTACCTGGACAGGGGCCGGCACAGATACGCAGTATTTT.

The chain's CDR3 is CASSRTGLNTEAFF. In DNA form, the CDR3 reads TGTGCCAGCAGCCGGACAGGTCTGAACACTGAAGCTTTCTTT. The chain couples TRBV5-4 to TRBJ1-1, with 7 bases identical to TRBD1. The CDR3 has 14 residues. Per germline, CDR1 SGHNT and CDR2 YYREEE (reference sequence). V was clipped by 4 bases and J by 0 bases; unmatched bases: 3.

The chain couples TRBV3-1 (or the pseudogene TRBV3-2) to TRBJ2-7; perhaps TRBD2 as D (6 bases). The CDR3 has 12 residues. Germline CDR1 LGHDT, CDR2 YNNKEL (reference sequence). V dropped 1 base and J dropped 6 bases, with 7 bases sitting between them. The CDR3 loop reads CASSQVGGEQYF. The DNA of the CDR3 is TGTGCCAGCAGCCAAGTCGGGGGCGAGCAGTACTTC.

The chain combines TRBV5-1 with TRBJ1-1, with TRBD1 matching over 8 bases. The CDR3 consists of 16 residues. Germline trimming cut 4 bases from V and 0 bases from J; bases unmatched to any gene: 8. Germline-derived CDR1 and CDR2 are SGHRS and YFSETQ. The CDR3 here is CASSENRGGLNTEAFF. The CDR3 nucleotides read TGCGCCAGCAGCGAGAACAGGGGGGGTTTGAACACTGAAGCTTTCTTT.

The chain recombines TRBV19 with TRBJ2-2; 7 bases map to TRBD1. The CDR3 runs to 17 residues. V lost 6 bases and J lost 1; bases outside the gene matches: 11. Germline V gene lookup returns CDR1 LNHDA and CDR2 SQIVND (reference sequence). The CDR3 is CASRIRGGWRNTGELFF. CDR3 sequence (DNA): TGTGCCAGTAGGATTCGAGGGGGCTGGAGGAACACCGGGGAGCTGTTTTTT. Full variable domain (rest looked up from reference TRBV19 and TRBJ2-2): DGGITQSPKYLFRKEGQNVTLSCEQNLNHDAMYWYRQDPGQGLRLIYYSQIVNDFQKGDIAEGYSVSREKKESFPLTVTSAQKNPTAFYLCASRIRGGWRNTGELFFGEGSRLTVL.

The table lists this clone with a count of one. The V gene is TRBV15, the J gene TRBJ1-5, with D unresolved. CDR1 is LNHNV and CDR2 is YYDKDF in the germline V gene (reference sequence). The CDR3 has 15 residues. The V end lost 6 bases, the J end lost 5 bases, and 17 bases lay between the germline ends. CDR3 bases: TGTGCCACCAGGGCCGTCGGAGCCGTTGATCAGCCCCAGCATTTT. Translation: CATRAVGAVDQPQHF.

This clone was picked up a small number of times. This sequence joins TRBV9 and TRBJ1-3, with TRBD1 identical over 7 bases. Germline trimming cut 0 bases from V and 4 bases from J; bases unmatched to any gene: 4. The germline CDR1 and CDR2 sequences are SGDLS and YYNGEE. CDR3 length: 15 residues. The CDR3 reads CASSVGGGGGNTIYF. CDR3 in DNA: TGTGCCAGCAGCGTAGGAGGGGGCGGCGGAAACACCATATATTTT.

The J gene is TRBJ1-6, the V gene TRBV12-3 or TRBV12-4; D uncertain. This CDR3 has 13 amino acids. V lost 8 bases, J lost 8 bases, and 13 bases lay in between. The CDR3 nucleotides are TGTGCCAGCGGAGTGACCCCCGATTCACCCCTCCACTTT. Encoded protein: CASGVTPDSPLHF.

The rearrangement links TRBV5-6 to TRBJ2-5; possibly TRBD2 for D (5 bases). Trimming stripped 4 bases from V and 1 base from J, with 14 bases between. There are 15 residues in the CDR3. Germline CDR1 SGHDT, CDR2 YYEEEE. The CDR3, as DNA: TGTGCCAGCAGCCGGGTAGCGTCCAGCCAAGAGACCCAGTACTTC. Translating it yields CASSRVASSQETQYF.

J is TRBJ2-5 and V is TRBV6-5; 7 bases map to TRBD2. The CDR3 has 14 amino acids. The germline V gene has CDR1 MNHEY and CDR2 SVGAGI. J was trimmed by 4 bases and V by 6 bases; bases with no gene match: 8. The CDR3 nucleotides are TGTGCCAGCAGACCGGTCCAGCGGGGAGAGACCCAGTACTTC. Residues: CASRPVQRGETQYF.

The chain uses TRBV5-8 and TRBJ2-2, with 13 bases lining up with TRBD2. The CDR3 runs 17 residues. V shed 2 bases and J 5 bases; nucleotides not matched to a gene: 6. Germline loops: CDR1 SGHTS, CDR2 YDEGEE. The DNA of the CDR3 is TGTGCCAGCAGCTTTGTCGGGACTAGCGGGACTACCGGGGAGCTGTTTTTT. Its protein is CASSFVGTSGTTGELFF.

The rearrangement links TRBV5-1 to TRBJ1-2; D uncertain. The CDR3 runs to 12 residues. The V end was cut by 4 bases, the J end by 8 bases, with 12 bases between. Germline V gene lookup returns CDR1 SGHRS and CDR2 YFSETQ. This chain's CDR3 is CASSATDIGYTF. DNA of the CDR3: TGCGCCAGCAGCGCCACTGATATCGGCTACACCTTC.

CDR3 sequence: CASSYSTGQGKNEQFF. CDR3 nucleotides: TGTGCCAGCAGTTACAGTACGGGACAGGGCAAAAATGAGCAGTTCTTC. The chain recombines TRBV6-5 with TRBJ2-1; TRBD1 matches at 9 bases. The CDR3 length is 16 residues. J gave up 7 bases and V 2 bases, and 9 bases lay outside the gene matches. Germline assignment: CDR1 MNHEY and CDR2 SVGAGI.

The genes are TRBV2 and TRBJ1-4; 9 bases align to TRBD1. V was clipped by 6 bases and J by 7 bases; unmatched bases: 6. Looked up from germline, CDR1 is SNHLY and CDR2 is FYNNEI. This CDR3 spans 14 amino acids. The CDR3 reads CASRGQGVSEKLFF. CDR3 nucleotide sequence: TGTGCCAGCAGGGGACAGGGTGTTTCTGAAAAACTGTTTTTT. Full variable domain (missing parts from reference TRBV2 and TRBJ1-4): EPEVTQTPSHQVTQMGQEVILRCVPISNHLYFYWYRQILGQKVEFLVSFYNNEISEKSEIFDDQFSVERPDGSNFTLKIRSTKLEDSAMYFCASRGQGVSEKLFFGSGTQLSVL.